This T cell receptor (beta chain) was found in a study of T cell responses to AZD1222 COVID-19 vaccine. Some clones are missing from TCRdb's copy, which holds only in-frame ones; the method was immunoSEQ multiplex PCR. Of about 100,000 clones in the sample, about nine tenths were seen once. This clone was picked up many times. Trimming took off 0 bases at V and 6 bases at J, with 14 bases between the two ends. Germline V CDR1 and CDR2: LGHDT, YNNKEL (reference sequence). The CDR3 has 15 residues. The sequencing used peripheral blood, collected on day 0 of AZD1222 vaccination. The sequence came from an adult in good health. The V call is TRBV3-1 (or the pseudogene TRBV3-2), the J call TRBJ1-2; D uncertain. In DNA, the CDR3 is TGTGCCAGCAGCCAAGAGTCTTGGGTTGGCGATGGCTACACCTTC. Its protein product is CASSQESWVGDGYTF.